The entry that follows covers one T cell receptor beta chain sequence. Trimming took off 7 bases at V and 3 bases at J, with 7 bases between the two ends. This CDR3 is 12 amino acids long. Germline CDR1 is SGDLS and CDR2 is YYNGEE. The entry originates in a study of identical twins. TCRdb analysed the 5' RACE reads with MiXCR anew, one entry per CDR3 protein. The sample consists of some 1,600,000 distinct CDR3 sequences, around a third of them appearing once. V and J are TRBV9 and TRBJ2-2; D gene ambiguous. This sequence originates from a newborn girl in good health. Sequences were obtained from cord blood. The CDR3 loop reads CASVGYTGELFF. The CDR3 nucleotides read TGTGCCAGCGTGGGCTACACCGGGGAGCTGTTTTTT.